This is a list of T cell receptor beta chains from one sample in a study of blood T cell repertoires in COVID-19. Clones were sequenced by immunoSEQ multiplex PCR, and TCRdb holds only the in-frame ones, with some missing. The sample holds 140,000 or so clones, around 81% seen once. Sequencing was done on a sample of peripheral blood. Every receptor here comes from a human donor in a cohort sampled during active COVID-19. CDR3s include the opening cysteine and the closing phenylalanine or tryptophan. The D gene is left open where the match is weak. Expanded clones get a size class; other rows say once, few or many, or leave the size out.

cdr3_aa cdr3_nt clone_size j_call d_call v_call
CASKRGIGDRPSISYEQYF TGCGCCAGCAAGCGTGGAATCGGGGACAGACCTTCTATCTCCTACGAGCAGTACTTC - TRBJ2-7 TRBD1 TRBV5-1
CASSQGSGGPREQFF TGTGCCAGCAGCCAAGGGTCGGGAGGGCCGAGGGAGCAGTTCTTC once TRBJ2-1 TRBD2 TRBV3-1/TRBV3-2
CASSQLAGVSNEQFF TGTGCCAGCAGCCAACTCGCGGGAGTGTCTAATGAGCAGTTCTTC - TRBJ2-1 TRBD2 TRBV14
CASSAGLAGPTSGELFF TGTGCCAGCAGTGCCGGACTAGCGGGACCGACTTCCGGGGAGCTGTTTTTT - TRBJ2-2 TRBD2 TRBV6-4
CASSPTSPGTEGGSGSNQPQHF TGTGCCAGCAGTCCCACGAGCCCCGGGACAGAAGGTGGATCGGGTAGCAATCAGCCCCAGCATTTT - TRBJ1-5 TRBD1 TRBV27
CASSVTGAGEKLFF TGCGCCAGCAGCGTGACAGGGGCCGGCGAAAAACTGTTTTTT - TRBJ1-4 TRBD1 TRBV5-1
CASSQKTGTGAFNTEAFF TGTGCCAGCAGCCAAAAAACCGGGACAGGGGCGTTTAACACTGAAGCTTTCTTT once TRBJ1-1 TRBD1 TRBV4-2
CASSQGRGQGSTEAFF TGTGCCAGCAGTCAAGGAAGGGGACAGGGAAGCACTGAAGCTTTCTTT - TRBJ1-1 TRBD1 TRBV7-2
CASSLGTRSGANVLTF TGTGCCAGCAGTTTGGGGACACGCTCTGGGGCCAACGTCCTGACTTTC - TRBJ2-6 - TRBV28
CASSFTLTSGRIYEQYF TGTGCCAGCAGTTTCACCCTGACTAGCGGGAGAATCTACGAGCAGTACTTC - TRBJ2-7 TRBD2 TRBV6-2/TRBV6-3
CASRKDRSYEQYF TGTGCCAGCAGAAAAGACAGGTCCTACGAGCAGTACTTC - TRBJ2-7 - TRBV2
CASSSGGSNQPQHF TGTGCCAGCAGCTCGGGGGGGAGCAATCAGCCCCAGCATTTT - TRBJ1-5 - TRBV5-6
CASSLATGVGNTIYF TGTGCCAGCAGCTTAGCCACAGGGGTCGGAAACACCATATATTTT - TRBJ1-3 TRBD1 TRBV7-2
CASSVATGAKNIQYF TGTGCCAGCAGCGTTGCGACAGGAGCCAAAAACATTCAGTACTTC - TRBJ2-4 - TRBV9
CASSVPGGLYYEQYF TGTGCCAGCAGCGTCCCCGGGGGGCTATACTACGAGCAGTACTTC - TRBJ2-7 - TRBV9
CASSHGTDVAFF TGTGCCAGCAGCCACGGGACAGACGTAGCTTTCTTT few TRBJ1-1 TRBD1 TRBV7-9
CASSLRGLAGLNEQFF TGTGCCAGCAGTTTAAGGGGACTAGCGGGATTGAATGAGCAGTTCTTC - TRBJ2-1 TRBD2 TRBV28
CASSFAGLEQYF TGTGCCAGCAGTTTTGCGGGGCTGGAGCAGTACTTC - TRBJ2-7 - TRBV14
CASSLAPPDRGLGYTF TGTGCCAGCAGTTTAGCCCCCCCGGACAGGGGGCTTGGCTACACCTTC - TRBJ1-2 TRBD1 TRBV28
CASHLAGVETGELFF TGCGCCAGCCATCTAGCGGGAGTAGAAACCGGGGAGCTGTTTTTT - TRBJ2-2 TRBD2 TRBV5-1
CASSQRYRGTSEAFF TGTGCCAGCAGCCAAAGGTACAGGGGTACCTCGGAAGCTTTCTTT few TRBJ1-1 TRBD1 TRBV3-1/TRBV3-2
CASPPARDQATSGSTYYEQYF TGTGCCAGTCCCCCCGCCCGGGACCAAGCAACTAGCGGGAGTACGTACTACGAGCAGTACTTC - TRBJ2-7 TRBD2 TRBV19
CASSYNRGINEQFF TGTGCCAGCAGTTACAACCGCGGGATCAATGAGCAGTTCTTC - TRBJ2-1 - TRBV6-2/TRBV6-3
CASSPNLNYEQYF TGTGCCAGCTCCCCTAACTTAAATTACGAGCAGTACTTC - TRBJ2-7 - TRBV18
CATSRRTGLSNQPQHF TGTGCCACCAGCAGACGTACAGGGCTGAGCAATCAGCCCCAGCATTTT - TRBJ1-5 - TRBV15
CATSDPLGTDTQYF TGTGCCACCAGTGACCCTCTAGGCACAGATACGCAGTATTTT - TRBJ2-3 - TRBV24-1
CASSVRDRQYETQYF TGTGCCAGCAGCGTACGGGACAGACAATATGAGACCCAGTACTTC - TRBJ2-5 TRBD1 TRBV9
CASSPGGDRGHGYTF TGTGCCAGCAGTCCCGGGGGGGACAGGGGGCACGGCTACACCTTC - TRBJ1-2 TRBD1 TRBV28
CASSPGLVPHNEQFF TGTGCCAGCTCACCGGGACTTGTGCCACACAATGAGCAGTTCTTC - TRBJ2-1 - TRBV18
CASSGPGLELNEQFF TGTGCCAGCAGTGGACCGGGACTAGAGCTAAATGAGCAGTTCTTC - TRBJ2-1 TRBD2 TRBV27
CASSQEPADEQYF TGCGCCAGCAGCCAAGAACCAGCGGACGAGCAGTACTTC - TRBJ2-7 - TRBV4-1
CASSLGASGINEQFF TGTGCCAGCAGCTTAGGAGCTAGCGGGATTAATGAGCAGTTCTTC once TRBJ2-1 TRBD2 TRBV11-3
CASSLDSSGNTIYF TGTGCCAGCAGCCTGGACAGCTCTGGAAACACCATATATTTT - TRBJ1-3 - TRBV7-2
CASSLSGLDTEAFF TGTGCCAGCTCACTCTCAGGGTTGGACACTGAAGCTTTCTTT - TRBJ1-1 - TRBV18
CASSLRASVNEQFF TGTGCCAGCAGCTTAAGGGCTAGCGTCAATGAGCAGTTCTTC - TRBJ2-1 - TRBV7-9
CASSSTRGLNSPLHF TGTGCCAGCAGCTCTACGCGGGGGCTGAATTCACCCCTCCACTTT - TRBJ1-6 - TRBV7-9
CASSFPQAEYNEQFF TGTGCCAGCAGCTTTCCCCAGGCAGAGTACAATGAGCAGTTCTTC - TRBJ2-1 - TRBV27
CASSPAGGPDSNQPQHF TGTGCCAGCTCACCGGCAGGGGGCCCCGATAGCAATCAGCCCCAGCATTTT - TRBJ1-5 TRBD1 TRBV18
CASSPGGTTNQPQHF TGTGCCAGCAGCCCCGGCGGGACCACTAATCAGCCCCAGCATTTT few TRBJ1-5 - TRBV7-8
CASSLNRQGRNTGELFF TGCGCCAGCAGCCTAAACCGACAGGGGCGAAACACCGGGGAGCTGTTTTTT - TRBJ2-2 TRBD1 TRBV4-3
CASSAPRAGDYGYTF TGTGCCAGCAGCGCACCTCGGGCAGGGGACTATGGCTACACCTTC - TRBJ1-2 - TRBV9
CSASKDSKSLSYEQYF TGCAGTGCTAGTAAAGACAGCAAGTCACTTTCCTACGAGCAGTACTTC - TRBJ2-7 - TRBV20-1
CASSARGRTSGRLYEQYF TGTGCCAGCAGCGCTCGAGGGAGGACTAGCGGGAGGCTTTACGAGCAGTACTTC - TRBJ2-7 - TRBV21-1
CSALRETQYF TGCAGTGCGCTTAGAGAGACCCAGTACTTC - TRBJ2-5 - TRBV20-1
CSASSGSASTDTQYF TGCAGCGCTTCCTCAGGGTCCGCTAGCACAGATACGCAGTATTTT - TRBJ2-3 - TRBV29-1
CASSIDGSGSYNEQFF TGTGCCAGTAGTATAGATGGTAGCGGGTCTTACAATGAGCAGTTCTTC - TRBJ2-1 TRBD2 TRBV19
CASSLVPAGVYNEQFF TGCGCCAGCAGCTTGGTGCCAGCGGGAGTCTACAATGAGCAGTTCTTC - TRBJ2-1 TRBD2 TRBV5-1
CASSLALAGGRSYNEQFF TGTGCCAGCAGCTTAGCCTTAGCGGGAGGGCGCTCCTACAATGAGCAGTTCTTC - TRBJ2-1 TRBD2 TRBV7-7
CASSDGTDYGYTF TGTGCCAGCAGTGACGGGACAGACTATGGCTACACCTTC few TRBJ1-2 TRBD1 TRBV25-1
CASSFLASAGQQYF TGTGCCAGCAGCTTTTTAGCGAGTGCCGGGCAGCAGTACTTC - TRBJ2-7 - TRBV7-8
CASGSARPYEQYF TGTGCCAGCGGTTCGGCTAGGCCCTACGAGCAGTACTTC once TRBJ2-7 - TRBV6-5
CATSETSFEQFF TGTGCCACCAGTGAGACTAGTTTTGAGCAGTTCTTC - TRBJ2-1 - TRBV24-1
CASTRSGRAPPDTQYF TGTGCCAGCACCCGGAGCGGGAGGGCCCCCCCAGATACGCAGTATTTT - TRBJ2-3 TRBD2 TRBV9